This TCR beta chain was found in a study of T-cell reconstitution after alpha-beta-depleted transplantation in children. In germline, CDR1 is SNHLY, CDR2 FYNNEI. This CDR3 has 12 amino acids. V gave up 6 bases and J gave up 5 bases, with 9 bases separating them. This clonotype appeared a few times. Preparation of the TCRbeta library used unique molecular identifiers. TCRdb itself ran the PCR reads through MiXCR, one entry per CDR3 protein. This table holds about 360,000 distinct CDR3 sequences, 13% found once. The sample was PBMCs, taken from the stem cell graft. The chain has TRBV2 and TRBJ2-3; no clear D gene. This clonotype originated in a human donor who donated a stem cell graft to a child with Fanconi anemia. The CDR3 region is CASRGWGDTQYF. The CDR3 nucleotides are TGTGCCAGCAGGGGATGGGGAGATACGCAGTATTTT.